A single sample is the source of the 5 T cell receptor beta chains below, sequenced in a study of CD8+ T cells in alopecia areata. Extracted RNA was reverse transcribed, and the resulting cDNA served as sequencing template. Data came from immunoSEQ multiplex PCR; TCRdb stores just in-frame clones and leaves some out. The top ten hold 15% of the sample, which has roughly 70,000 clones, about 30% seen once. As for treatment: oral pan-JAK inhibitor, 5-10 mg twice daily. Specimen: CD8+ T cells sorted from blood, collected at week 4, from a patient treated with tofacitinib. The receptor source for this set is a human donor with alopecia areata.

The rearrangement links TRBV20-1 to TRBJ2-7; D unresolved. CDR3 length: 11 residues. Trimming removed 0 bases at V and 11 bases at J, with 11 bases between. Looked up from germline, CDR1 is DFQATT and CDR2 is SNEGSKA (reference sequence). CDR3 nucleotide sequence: TGCAGTGCTAGAGAAGGTGCGGTTGAGTACTTC. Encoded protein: CSAREGAVEYF.

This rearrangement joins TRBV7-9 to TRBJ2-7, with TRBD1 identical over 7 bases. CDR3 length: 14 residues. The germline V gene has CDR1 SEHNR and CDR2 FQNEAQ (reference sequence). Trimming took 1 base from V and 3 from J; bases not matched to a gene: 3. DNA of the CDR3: TGTGCCAGCAGCTTAGACAGGGGAGTCTACGAGCAGTACTTC. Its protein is CASSLDRGVYEQYF.

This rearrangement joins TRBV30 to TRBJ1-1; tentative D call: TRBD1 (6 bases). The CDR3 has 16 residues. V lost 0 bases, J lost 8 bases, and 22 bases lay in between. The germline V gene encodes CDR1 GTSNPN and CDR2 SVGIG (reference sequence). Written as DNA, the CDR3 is TGTGCCTGGAGTGTACTGGGACCCTGGGGGCCTCAGGAAGCTTTCTTT. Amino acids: CAWSVLGPWGPQEAFF.

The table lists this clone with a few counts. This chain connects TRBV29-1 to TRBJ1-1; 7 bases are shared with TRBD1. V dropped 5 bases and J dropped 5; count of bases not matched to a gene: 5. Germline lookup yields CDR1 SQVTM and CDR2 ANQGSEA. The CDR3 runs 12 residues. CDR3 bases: TGCAGCGTTAATGACAGGGCTACTGAAGCTTTCTTT. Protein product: CSVNDRATEAFF. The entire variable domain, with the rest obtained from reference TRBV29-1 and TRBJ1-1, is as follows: SAVISQKPSRDICQRGTSLTIQCQVDSQVTMMFWYRQQPGQSLTLIATANQGSEATYESGFVIDKFPISRPNLTFSTLTVSNMSPEDSSIYLCSVNDRATEAFFGQGTRLTVV.

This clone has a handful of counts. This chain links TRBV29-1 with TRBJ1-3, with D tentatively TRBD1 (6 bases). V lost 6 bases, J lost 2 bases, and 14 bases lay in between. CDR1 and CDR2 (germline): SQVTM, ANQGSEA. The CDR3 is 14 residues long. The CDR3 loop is CSVLETGAGNTIYF. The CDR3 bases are TGCAGCGTGCTCGAGACAGGAGCTGGAAACACCATATATTTT.